The 3 T cell receptor beta chains given below trace back to one sample, sequenced in a study of CD8+ T cells in alopecia areata. In each case, RNA was isolated and then reverse transcribed into cDNA as the sequencing template. Measured with immunoSEQ multiplex PCR; TCRdb has only the in-frame clones, and not every one. The sample comprises about 110,000 clones, roughly 84% of which are singletons, and around 25% rests with the top ten. The treatment denotes: oral pan-JAK inhibitor, 5-10 mg twice daily. Sequencing used CD8+ T cells sorted from blood, obtained at week 24, from a patient treated with tofacitinib. Receptors originate from a human donor with alopecia areata.

V usage is TRBV6-6 and J usage is TRBJ2-1; D perhaps matches TRBD2 (5 bases). Germline V gives CDR1 MNHNY, CDR2 SVGAGI (reference sequence). Between the trimmed V and J ends, which lost 6 bases and 0 bases, there was a span of 15 bases. This CDR3 has 16 residues. CDR3 in DNA: TGTGCCAGCAGCTCGCGCGGGTCCCGCTCCTACAATGAGCAGTTCTTC. This encodes CASSSRGSRSYNEQFF.

This clone is a singleton in its sample. The J gene is TRBJ2-1, the V gene TRBV7-9, with TRBD2 as a possible D gene (6 bases). The germline CDR1 and CDR2 sequences are SEHNR and FQNEAQ (reference sequence). The CDR3 is made up of 13 amino acids. Deletions cut 11 bases from V and 13 bases from J, with 24 bases between. DNA of the CDR3: TGTGCCCAGGAGGGGTCCGGGCCGGCGATCCAGTTCTTC. It translates to CAQEGSGPAIQFF. The complete variable domain, with remaining parts taken from reference TRBV7-9 and TRBJ2-1, reads DTGVSQNPRHKITKRGQNVTFRCDPISEHNRLYWYRQTLGQGPEFLTYFQNEAQLEKSRLLSDRFSAERPKGSFSTLEIQRTEQGDSAMYLCAQEGSGPAIQFFGPGTRLTVL.

The chain couples TRBV6-6 to TRBJ2-5, with D possibly TRBD2 on 5 matching bases. The germline V gene encodes CDR1 MNHNY and CDR2 SVGAGI (reference sequence). V was trimmed by 5 bases and J by 3 bases, leaving 13 bases between them. This CDR3 has 14 residues. DNA of the CDR3: TGTGCCAGCAGTCCCGGGGTTTTTGAAGAGACCCAGTACTTC. It translates to CASSPGVFEETQYF.